A selection of T cell receptor beta chains follows, all from one sample in a study of T-cell reconstitution after alpha-beta-depleted transplantation in children. TCRdb analysed the PCR reads with MiXCR anew, one entry per CDR3 protein. Among about 230,000 distinct CDR3 sequences listed, roughly a tenth were seen once. The sample consisted of PBMCs from the stem cell graft donor, taken from the stem cell graft. All receptors come from a human donor who donated a stem cell graft to a child with SCID. Each CDR3 is given with its conserved first and last residue. A D gene is named only where the DNA matches it firmly. Clone size appears in some rows only: once, few, many, or a class for an expanded clone.

D gene,clone size,J gene,V gene,CDR3 protein,CDR3 DNA
.,many,TRBJ1-6,TRBV12-3/TRBV12-4,CASSTTRGFDNSPLHF,TGTGCCAGCAGTACGACAAGGGGGTTTGATAATTCACCCCTCCACTTT
TRBD1,many,TRBJ1-6,TRBV18,CASSPPGTGVNSPLHF,TGTGCCAGCTCACCACCTGGGACAGGGGTGAATTCACCCCTCCACTTT
.,many,TRBJ2-3,TRBV18,CASSPPSVSTDTQYF,TGTGCCAGCTCACCACCTAGCGTTAGCACAGATACGCAGTATTTT
TRBD2,few,TRBJ2-2,TRBV7-2,CASSSRGKGTGELFF,TGTGCCAGCAGCTCGCGGGGGAAAGGGACCGGGGAGCTGTTTTTT
.,many,TRBJ2-1,TRBV12-3/TRBV12-4,CASSIGDEQFF,TGTGCCAGCTCCATTGGGGATGAGCAGTTCTTC
TRBD1,.,TRBJ1-5,TRBV20-1,CSARDRTGAAQPQHF,TGCAGTGCTAGAGACCGGACAGGGGCTGCTCAGCCCCAGCATTTT
.,many,TRBJ2-7,TRBV5-1,CASSLVRSAKEQYF,TGCGCCAGCAGCTTGGTCAGGAGTGCTAAGGAGCAGTACTTC
TRBD2,many,TRBJ2-3,TRBV5-1,CASSRTSGGADDTQYF,TGCGCCAGCAGCCGCACTAGCGGGGGGGCCGATGATACGCAGTATTTT
.,many,TRBJ2-5,TRBV2,CASSATRIQETQYF,TGTGCCAGCAGTGCCACACGGATCCAAGAGACCCAGTACTTC
.,many,TRBJ1-4,TRBV5-1,CASSDHLSEEKLFF,TGCGCCAGCAGCGATCACCTCTCGGAGGAAAAACTGTTTTTT
TRBD1,many,TRBJ2-5,TRBV10-3,CATRQGLETQYF,TGTGCCACCAGACAGGGGCTTGAGACCCAGTACTTC
.,many,TRBJ2-3,TRBV6-5,CASSSQPDTQYF,TGTGCCAGCAGTTCACAGCCAGATACGCAGTATTTT
.,many,TRBJ2-1,TRBV27,CASSRGRLWDNEQFF,TGTGCCAGCAGTAGAGGACGTTTATGGGACAATGAGCAGTTCTTC
.,many,TRBJ2-1,TRBV20-1,CSARVTRTEQFF,TGCAGTGCTAGAGTTACGAGGACGGAGCAGTTCTTC
.,many,TRBJ1-1,TRBV29-1,CSVRDTSNTEAFF,TGCAGCGTTCGTGACACCTCGAACACTGAAGCTTTCTTT
TRBD1,many,TRBJ2-2,TRBV6-2/TRBV6-3,CASSSSGTGETGELFF,TGTGCCAGCAGTTCCTCCGGGACAGGGGAAACCGGGGAGCTGTTTTTT